This T cell receptor beta chain was captured by sequencing in a study of long-term antiretroviral therapy in people with HIV. The assay used was immunoSEQ (version v3.0), run at survey level. TCRdb's table, derived via immunoSEQ multiplex PCR, lists solely in-frame clones and lacks some. The top ten hold approximately 11% of the sample, which has about 25,000 clones, roughly 80% seen once. The study's findings and limits: Repertoires from HIV showed CDR3 length ranges narrower than those of controls.

The CDR3 is made up of 13 amino acids. CDR1 is SGHAT, CDR2 FQNNGV, per germline. V gave up 4 bases and J gave up 4 bases, with 9 bases separating them. As concerns this clone: What it binds is unknown.

The V gene is TRBV11-2, the J gene TRBJ2-3; D gene unclear. This clonotype was obtained from a woman between 35 and 50 years old with HIV. This sample comprised unsorted PBMCs, obtained 1.1 years before starting antiretroviral therapy. CDR3 loop: CASSWYGADTQYF. CDR3 in DNA: TGTGCCAGCAGCTGGTATGGCGCAGATACGCAGTATTTT.